The rows below give T cell receptor beta chains drawn from one sample of a study of T cell responses to AZD1222 COVID-19 vaccine. Using immunoSEQ multiplex PCR, the repertoire was profiled, and TCRdb retains in-frame clones only, with some absent. Here the sample spans roughly 130,000 clones, approximately 90% being singletons. The input for sequencing was peripheral blood, taken on day 0 of AZD1222 vaccination. Source of these receptors: an adult in good health. Both conserved end residues are part of each CDR3. A D gene is named only where the DNA matches it firmly. Some rows have no size entry. The others give once, few or many, or a class for an expanded clone.

v_gene	j_gene	d_gene	abundance	CDR3nt	CDR3aa
TRBV28	TRBJ2-1	NA	NA	TGTGCCAGCAGTTTAAATCATGGGACTGGAGTAAATGAGCAGTTCTTC	CASSLNHGTGVNEQFF
TRBV24-1	TRBJ2-7	TRBD1	NA	TGTGCCACCAGTGATAAACGGACAGGGGGTGTCTACGAGCAGTACTTC	CATSDKRTGGVYEQYF
TRBV12-3/TRBV12-4	TRBJ1-2	TRBD1	NA	TGTGCCAGCAGGGGGACAGGGGAAGGCTACACCTTC	CASRGTGEGYTF
TRBV6-5	TRBJ1-1	NA	NA	TGTGCCACCGCCCGGACAGTGAACACTGAAGCTTTCTTT	CATARTVNTEAFF
TRBV2	TRBJ1-1	NA	NA	TGTGCCAGCAGTGAAGCCGTCAGGCAAGCTTTCTTT	CASSEAVRQAFF
TRBV18	TRBJ2-3	NA	NA	TGTGCCAGCTCATTGGGGCTGGTAGCGAGTGGAACAGATACGCAGTATTTT	CASSLGLVASGTDTQYF
TRBV6-5	TRBJ2-7	NA	few	TGTGCCAGCAGTACCCGGAATGAGCAGTACTTC	CASSTRNEQYF
TRBV11-2	TRBJ2-7	TRBD2	NA	TGTGCCAGCAGCTTAGAGACGGGGGGTGGGTACGAGCAGTACTTC	CASSLETGGGYEQYF
TRBV6-5	TRBJ1-2	NA	NA	TGTGCCAGCAGCTATTCCCAGGGTAACTATGGCTACACCTTC	CASSYSQGNYGYTF
TRBV3-1/TRBV3-2	TRBJ2-7	TRBD1	NA	TGTGCCAGCAGCCGTTGGACAGGGAAAGGCACCTACGAGCAGTACTTC	CASSRWTGKGTYEQYF
TRBV14	TRBJ2-3	NA	NA	TGTGCCAGCAGCCAAGCGGACGGGGTTACGCAGTATTTT	CASSQADGVTQYF
TRBV7-9	TRBJ1-6	TRBD1	NA	TGTGCCAGCAGCCCGTGGGGACAGGGAAATTCACCCCTCCACTTT	CASSPWGQGNSPLHF
TRBV7-9	TRBJ1-1	NA	NA	TGTGCCAGCAGCTCCGGCCACCTCACTGGGAACACTGAAGCTTTCTTT	CASSSGHLTGNTEAFF
TRBV28	TRBJ1-1	NA	NA	TGTGCCAGCACTGAGAGAGGTCGGGCTGAAGCTTTCTTT	CASTERGRAEAFF
TRBV5-4	TRBJ1-1	NA	NA	TGTGCCAGCAGCTTCTCCGGGAGTTTCAACACTGAAGCTTTCTTT	CASSFSGSFNTEAFF
TRBV7-9	TRBJ2-3	NA	NA	TGTGCCAGCAGCTCCGACTTGACTGATACGCAGTATTTT	CASSSDLTDTQYF
TRBV9	TRBJ2-3	NA	NA	TGTGCCAGCAGCTCGGGGGCTAGCGGAGTCACAGATACGCAGTATTTT	CASSSGASGVTDTQYF
TRBV30	TRBJ1-2	NA	few	TGTGCCTGGGAAGCGACGGACGACTATGGCTACACCTTC	CAWEATDDYGYTF
TRBV5-1	TRBJ1-1	NA	NA	TGCGCCAGCAGCTTGGAGGGGGCTGAAGCTTTCTTT	CASSLEGAEAFF
TRBV3-1/TRBV3-2	TRBJ1-4	NA	NA	TGTGCCAGCAGCCAAGAAGGGGCCCGGAATGAAAAACTGTTTTTT	CASSQEGARNEKLFF
TRBV9	TRBJ2-5	TRBD2	once	TGTGCCAGCAGCACTACCGGGGGGTACGGAGAGACCCAGTACTTC	CASSTTGGYGETQYF
TRBV11-3	TRBJ2-1	NA	NA	TGTGCCAGCAGCTTAGGGGGGACACCCAATAGCAACAATGAGCAGTTCTTC	CASSLGGTPNSNNEQFF
TRBV27	TRBJ1-4	TRBD1	once	TGTGCCAGCAGCTTCGGGACAGGAGGAAATGAAAAACTGTTTTTT	CASSFGTGGNEKLFF
TRBV30	TRBJ2-1	NA	NA	TGTGCCTGGAGTGTCGGGTATGAGCAGTTCTTC	CAWSVGYEQFF
TRBV7-2	TRBJ1-2	NA	NA	TGTGCCAGCAGCTTAGTAGTCCCGGACACCTCTAACTATGGCTACACCTTC	CASSLVVPDTSNYGYTF
TRBV5-5	TRBJ1-2	NA	NA	TGTGCCAGCAGCTTGCGCTGGGGGGACTATGGCTACACCTTC	CASSLRWGDYGYTF
TRBV2	TRBJ1-2	TRBD1	NA	TGTGCCAGCAGTCGGACAGGGAATGGCTACACCTTC	CASSRTGNGYTF
TRBV6-6	TRBJ2-7	NA	NA	TGTGCCAGCAGCCTCCTCGGGGGACAACCCTTTGTCGAGCAGTACTTC	CASSLLGGQPFVEQYF
TRBV5-1	TRBJ1-5	NA	NA	TGCGCCAGCAGCGCCGACGGACGGTACAATCAGCCCCAGCATTTT	CASSADGRYNQPQHF
TRBV29-1	TRBJ2-7	NA	NA	TGCAGCGTTGAAGATCAGGACCGATACGAGCAGTACTTC	CSVEDQDRYEQYF
TRBV12-3/TRBV12-4	TRBJ1-1	NA	NA	TGTGCCAGCAGTCCAGGGGTAGCTGAAGCTTTCTTT	CASSPGVAEAFF
TRBV5-6	TRBJ1-1	NA	NA	TGTGCCAGCAGCTCGCCGGGGAGAGGTAGGGGTGAAGCTTTCTTT	CASSSPGRGRGEAFF
TRBV7-9	TRBJ2-5	NA	NA	TGTGCCAGCAGCTTCCGCCAGGAACAAGAGACCCAGTACTTC	CASSFRQEQETQYF
TRBV10-3	TRBJ1-6	TRBD1	NA	TGTGCCATCGGGGGGGACAGGGGCAGTAATTCACCCCTCCACTTT	CAIGGDRGSNSPLHF
TRBV27	TRBJ1-1	NA	once	TGTGCCAGCAGTCCTCGCGGCAGACACATGAACACTGAAGCTTTCTTT	CASSPRGRHMNTEAFF
TRBV7-8	TRBJ1-1	NA	NA	TGTGCCAGCAGCCGCGAAATGAACACTGAAGCTTTCTTT	CASSREMNTEAFF
TRBV7-9	TRBJ2-3	TRBD2	NA	TGTGCCAGCAGCTCGCCACCAGCGGGGGTTACAGATACGCAGTATTTT	CASSSPPAGVTDTQYF
TRBV28	TRBJ1-5	NA	NA	TGTGCCAGCAGCGAAGGCAATCAGCCCCAGCATTTT	CASSEGNQPQHF
TRBV4-2	TRBJ2-5	TRBD2	NA	TGTGCCAGCAGCCCCCTCCGGGGGGGAGAACAAGAGACCCAGTACTTC	CASSPLRGGEQETQYF
TRBV24-1	TRBJ1-5	TRBD1	NA	TGTGCCACCAGTGATACCGACAGGGATCCTCAGCCCCAGCATTTT	CATSDTDRDPQPQHF
TRBV19	TRBJ2-7	TRBD1	NA	TGTGCCAGTAGTGTCGGACAGGGGATAGGCGAGCAGTACTTC	CASSVGQGIGEQYF
TRBV3-1/TRBV3-2	TRBJ2-5	NA	NA	TGTGCCAGCAGCCAAGATGAGGAGACCCAGTACTTC	CASSQDEETQYF
TRBV7-9	TRBJ1-1	NA	NA	TGTGCCAGCAGACCGACAGGAGGGAACACTGAAGCTTTCTTT	CASRPTGGNTEAFF
TRBV5-1	TRBJ2-5	NA	NA	TGCGCCAGCGATAAAACAGGGAAGGAGACCCAGTACTTC	CASDKTGKETQYF
TRBV7-3	TRBJ1-1	NA	NA	TGTGCCAGCAGCTTATACGGCTCCAACACTGAAGCTTTCTTT	CASSLYGSNTEAFF
TRBV7-6	TRBJ2-7	NA	NA	TGTGCCAGCAGCCCTTCCTACGAGCAGTACTTC	CASSPSYEQYF
TRBV12-3/TRBV12-4	TRBJ1-4	NA	NA	TGTGCCAGCAGTCAGGGGCCCCGTAAACTGTTTTTT	CASSQGPRKLFF
TRBV9	TRBJ2-5	NA	NA	TGTGCCAGCAGCGTATCCCCGCGCCCGGAGACCCAGTACTTC	CASSVSPRPETQYF
TRBV18	TRBJ2-2	NA	NA	TGTGCCAGCTCACCAGTTATGGCAGCGAACACCGGGGAGCTGTTTTTT	CASSPVMAANTGELFF
TRBV5-1	TRBJ1-6	NA	NA	TGCGCCAGCAGCCCCGAAGGGGACTCGGCCCTCCACTTT	CASSPEGDSALHF
TRBV5-1	TRBJ2-7	NA	NA	TGCGCCAGCAGCCCCGTGGCTAGCTACGAGCAGTACTTC	CASSPVASYEQYF
TRBV24-1	TRBJ2-6	NA	NA	TGTGCCACCAGTCATGGCCTCTCTGGGGCCAACGTCCTGACTTTC	CATSHGLSGANVLTF